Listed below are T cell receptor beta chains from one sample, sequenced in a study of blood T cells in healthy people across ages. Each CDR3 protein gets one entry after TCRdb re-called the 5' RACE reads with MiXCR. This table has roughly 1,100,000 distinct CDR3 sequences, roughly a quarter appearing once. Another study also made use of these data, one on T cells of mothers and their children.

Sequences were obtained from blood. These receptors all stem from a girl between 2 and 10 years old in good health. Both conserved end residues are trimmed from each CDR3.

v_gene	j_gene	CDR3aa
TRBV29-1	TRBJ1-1	SAPRGGAGANTEAF
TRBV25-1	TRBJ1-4	ASSESVGEKLF
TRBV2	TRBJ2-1	ATSLLGVSRNEQF
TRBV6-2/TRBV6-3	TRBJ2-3	ASGRDRSTDTQY
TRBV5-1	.	ASSLAAAGGLNEQF
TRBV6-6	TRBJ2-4	ASIWGGLGAKNIQY
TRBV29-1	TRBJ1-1	SVARGDRGVEAF
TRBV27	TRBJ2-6	ASTIGTGKAGANVLT
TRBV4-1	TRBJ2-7	ASSQSTGPYEQY
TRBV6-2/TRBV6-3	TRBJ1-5	ASSFNDRINQPQH
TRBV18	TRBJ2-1	ASSVAAVKAEQF
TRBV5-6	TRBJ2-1	ASSLADGLSYNEQF
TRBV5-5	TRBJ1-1	ASSRAGGRRNTEAF
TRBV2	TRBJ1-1	ASTERQMNTEAF
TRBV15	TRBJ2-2	ATSRGSGGTDGELF
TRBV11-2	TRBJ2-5	ASSLYLKTQY
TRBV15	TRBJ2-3	ATSRRADTQY
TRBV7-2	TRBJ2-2	ASSSRAMNGELF
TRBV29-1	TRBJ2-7	SAQANSYGQY
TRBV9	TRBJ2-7	ASSEGGTPYEQY
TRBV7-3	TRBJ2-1	ASSLLATSYNEQF
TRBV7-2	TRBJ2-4	ASSLRGPRRNIQY
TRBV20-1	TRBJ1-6	SGSLICQEESPLH
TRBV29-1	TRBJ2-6	SAKLVSGANVLT
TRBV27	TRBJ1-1	ATRTLSDRRNTEAF
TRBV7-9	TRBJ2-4	ASSGGQRGRDQY
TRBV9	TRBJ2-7	ASSIEAGITYEQY
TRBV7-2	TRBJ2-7	ASSPWTLTYEQY
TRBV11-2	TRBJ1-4	ASSPTEEKLF
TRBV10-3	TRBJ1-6	AISIQDDSPLH
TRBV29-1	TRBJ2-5	SGAGAETQY
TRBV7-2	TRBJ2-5	ASSRGVGGLQETQY
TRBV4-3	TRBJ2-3	ASSQQEGVHTQY
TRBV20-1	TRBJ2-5	SARDLGQLETQY
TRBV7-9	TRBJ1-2	ASSFNPTANYGYT
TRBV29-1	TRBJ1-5	SAIVNQPQH
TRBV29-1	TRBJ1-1	SVLGYTEAF
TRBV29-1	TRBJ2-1	SYHRDSYNEQF
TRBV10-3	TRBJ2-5	ATHFSGGVPQETQY
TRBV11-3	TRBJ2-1	ASSSDDSTPPYNEQF
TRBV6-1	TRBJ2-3	ASSDGTGHTDTQY
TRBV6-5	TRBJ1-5	ASSPGGQETQPQH
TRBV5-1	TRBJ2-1	ASVHPLGHEQF
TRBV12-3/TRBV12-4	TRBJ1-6	ASRLQTGGANSPLH
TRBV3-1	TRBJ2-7	ASRYEKGHEQY
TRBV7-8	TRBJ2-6	ASSLARGYLTPGANVLT
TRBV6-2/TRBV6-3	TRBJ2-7	ASSYSTARSFYEQY
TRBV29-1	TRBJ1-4	SVRGVLEDEKLF
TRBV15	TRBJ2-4	ATSVQGTVAKNIQY
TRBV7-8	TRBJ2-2	ASSTRTIRAGELF
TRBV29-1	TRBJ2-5	SVDGVLADLF
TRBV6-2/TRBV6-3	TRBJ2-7	ASRTTGGNYEQY
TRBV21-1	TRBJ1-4	ASSEYMSSVATNEKLF
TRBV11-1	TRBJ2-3	ASSLAEVGRGTDTQY
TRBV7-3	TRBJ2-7	ASSATGASYEQY
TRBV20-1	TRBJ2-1	SARASAGRVGTYNEQF
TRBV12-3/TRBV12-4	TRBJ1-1	ASSLDWGGGETEAF